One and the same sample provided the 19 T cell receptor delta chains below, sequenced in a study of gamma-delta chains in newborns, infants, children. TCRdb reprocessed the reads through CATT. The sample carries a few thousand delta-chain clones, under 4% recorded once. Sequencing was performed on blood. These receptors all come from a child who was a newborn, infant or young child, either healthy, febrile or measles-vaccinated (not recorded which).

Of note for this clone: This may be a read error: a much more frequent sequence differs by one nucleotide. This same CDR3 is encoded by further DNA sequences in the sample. Here the CDR3 DNA reads TGTGCAGCAAGGGTCGGTTGGGGAACGACAGCACAACTCTTCTTT. The encoded protein is CAARVGWGTTAQLFF. The genes are TRAV29/DV5 and TRDJ2; D is perhaps TRDD3 (5 bases). V lost 2 bases and J 4 bases, leaving 15 bases between the germline ends. CDR3 length: 15 residues. The germline V gene encodes CDR1 NSMFDY and CDR2 ISSIKDK.

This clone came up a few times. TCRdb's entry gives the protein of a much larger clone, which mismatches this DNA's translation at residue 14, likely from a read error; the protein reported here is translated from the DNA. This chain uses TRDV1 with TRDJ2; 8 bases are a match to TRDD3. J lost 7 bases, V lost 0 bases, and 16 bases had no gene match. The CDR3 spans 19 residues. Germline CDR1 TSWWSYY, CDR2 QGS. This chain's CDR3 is CALGELPPSYWGLVAQLFF. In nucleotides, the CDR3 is TGTGCTCTTGGGGAACTCCCGCCTTCTTACTGGGGGCTGGTAGCACAACTCTTCTTT.

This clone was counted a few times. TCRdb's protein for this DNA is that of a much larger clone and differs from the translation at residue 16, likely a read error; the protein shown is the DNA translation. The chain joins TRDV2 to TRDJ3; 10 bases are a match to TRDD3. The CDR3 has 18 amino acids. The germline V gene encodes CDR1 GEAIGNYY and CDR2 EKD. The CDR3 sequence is CACDTVGGYSWDTRQVFF. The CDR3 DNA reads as TGTGCCTGTGACACCGTTGGGGGATACTCCTGGGACACCCGACAGGTGTTTTTC.

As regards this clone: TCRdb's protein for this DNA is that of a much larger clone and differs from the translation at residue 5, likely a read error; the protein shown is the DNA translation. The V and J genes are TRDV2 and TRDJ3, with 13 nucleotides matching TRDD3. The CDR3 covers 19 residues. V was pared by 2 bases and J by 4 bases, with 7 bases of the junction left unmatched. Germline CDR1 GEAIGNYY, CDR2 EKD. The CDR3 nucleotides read TGTGCCTGTGACATCGTACTGGGGGATACGATTTGGGACACCCGACAGATGTTTTTC. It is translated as CACDIVLGDTIWDTRQMFF.

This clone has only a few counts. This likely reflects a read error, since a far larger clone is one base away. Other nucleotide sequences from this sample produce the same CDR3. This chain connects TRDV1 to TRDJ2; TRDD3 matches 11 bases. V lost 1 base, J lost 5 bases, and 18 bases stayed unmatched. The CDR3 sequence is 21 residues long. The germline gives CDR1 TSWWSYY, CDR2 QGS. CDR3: CALGEPILFLLGDRATAQLFF. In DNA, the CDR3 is TGTGCTCTTGGGGAACCCATCCTATTCTTACTGGGGGATAGGGCTACAGCACAACTCTTCTTT.

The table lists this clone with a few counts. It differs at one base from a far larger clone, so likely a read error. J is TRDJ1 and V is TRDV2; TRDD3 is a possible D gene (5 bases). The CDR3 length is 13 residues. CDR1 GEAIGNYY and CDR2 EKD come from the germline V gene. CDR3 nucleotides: TGTGCCCGTGACACGGGATACACCGATAAACTCATCTTT. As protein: CARDTGYTDKLIF.

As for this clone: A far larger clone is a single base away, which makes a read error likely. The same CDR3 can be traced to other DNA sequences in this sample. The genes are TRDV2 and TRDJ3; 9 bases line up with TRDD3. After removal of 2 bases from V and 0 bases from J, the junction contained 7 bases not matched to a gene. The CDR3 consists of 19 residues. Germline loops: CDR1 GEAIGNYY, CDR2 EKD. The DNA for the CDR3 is TGTGCCTGTGACAAAGTGCTGGGGGATCTCTCCTGGGACACCCGACAGATGTTTTTC. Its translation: CACDKVLGDLSWDTRQMFF.

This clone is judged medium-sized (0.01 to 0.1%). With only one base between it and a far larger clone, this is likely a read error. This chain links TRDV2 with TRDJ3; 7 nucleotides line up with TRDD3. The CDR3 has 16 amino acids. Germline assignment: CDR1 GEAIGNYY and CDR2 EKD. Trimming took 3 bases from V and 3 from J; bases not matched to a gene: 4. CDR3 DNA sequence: TGTGCCTGTGACTGGGGGAGCTACTGGGACACCCGACAGATGTTTTTC. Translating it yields CACDWGSYWDTRQMFF.

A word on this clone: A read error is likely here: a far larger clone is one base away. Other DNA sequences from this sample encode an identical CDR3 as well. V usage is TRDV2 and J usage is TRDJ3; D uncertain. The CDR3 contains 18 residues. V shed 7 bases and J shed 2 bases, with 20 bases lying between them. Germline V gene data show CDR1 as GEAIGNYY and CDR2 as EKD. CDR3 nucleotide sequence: TGTGCCTGCGACGTCAGGATTTCGACCGCCTGGGACACCCGACAGATGTTTTTC. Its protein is CACDVRISTAWDTRQMFF.

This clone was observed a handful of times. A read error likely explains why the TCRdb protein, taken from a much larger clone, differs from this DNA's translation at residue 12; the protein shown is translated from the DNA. The CDR3 region has the DNA TGTGCCTGTGACGTACTGGGGGATACGGGTTCCCGGGACACCCGACAGATGTTTTTC. Residues: CACDVLGDTGSRDTRQMFF. The chain links TRDV2 to TRDJ3, with 13 bases that match TRDD3. Trimming took 3 bases from V and 5 from J; bases not matched to a gene: 9. From germline, CDR1 is GEAIGNYY and CDR2 EKD. The CDR3 is 19 amino acids.

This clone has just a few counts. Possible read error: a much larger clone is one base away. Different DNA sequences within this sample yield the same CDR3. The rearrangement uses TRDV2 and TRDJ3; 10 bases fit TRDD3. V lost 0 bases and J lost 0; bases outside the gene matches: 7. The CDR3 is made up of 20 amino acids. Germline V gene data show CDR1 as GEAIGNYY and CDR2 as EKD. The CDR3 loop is CACDTVLGDLSSWDTRQMFF. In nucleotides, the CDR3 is TGTGCCTGTGACACCGTACTGGGGGATCTGTCCTCCTGGGACACCCGACAGATGTTTTTC.

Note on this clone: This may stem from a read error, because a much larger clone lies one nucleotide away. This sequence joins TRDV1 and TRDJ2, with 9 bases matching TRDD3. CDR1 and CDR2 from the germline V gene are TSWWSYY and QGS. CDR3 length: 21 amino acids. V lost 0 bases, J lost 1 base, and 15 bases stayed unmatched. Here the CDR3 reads CALGELGGVRGILDLTAQLFF. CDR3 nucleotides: TGTGCTCTTGGGGAACTCGGGGGAGTACGGGGGATACTTGATTTGACAGCACAACTCTTCTTT.

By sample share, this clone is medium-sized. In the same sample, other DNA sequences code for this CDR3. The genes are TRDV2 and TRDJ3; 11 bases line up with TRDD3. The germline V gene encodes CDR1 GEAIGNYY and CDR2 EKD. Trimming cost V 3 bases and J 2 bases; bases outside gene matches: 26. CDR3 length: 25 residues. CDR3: CACDPKAFLWVGGGGYAWDTRQMFF. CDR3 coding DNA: TGTGCCTGTGACCCGAAGGCCTTCCTATGGGTCGGAGGTGGGGGATACGCCTGGGACACCCGACAGATGTTTTTC.

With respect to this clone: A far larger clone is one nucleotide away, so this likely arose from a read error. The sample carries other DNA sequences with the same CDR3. The CDR3 loop reads CACDTRGYASWDTRQMFF. DNA of the CDR3: TGTGCCTGTGACACTAGGGGGTACGCTTCCTGGGACACCCGACAGATGTTTTTC. The chain links TRDV2 to TRDJ3; TRDD3 is a possible D gene (5 bases). The V end lost 1 base, the J end lost 1 base, and 13 bases lay between the germline ends. Germline values: CDR1 GEAIGNYY, CDR2 EKD. This CDR3 has 18 amino acids.

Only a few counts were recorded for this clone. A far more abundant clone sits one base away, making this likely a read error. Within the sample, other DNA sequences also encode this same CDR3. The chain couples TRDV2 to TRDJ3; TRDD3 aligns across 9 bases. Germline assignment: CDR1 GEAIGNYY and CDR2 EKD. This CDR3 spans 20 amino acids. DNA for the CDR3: TGTGCCTGTGACACCCTGGGGGATGAATTCAGCTCCTGGGACACCAGACAGATGTTTTTC. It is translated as CACDTLGDEFSSWDTRQMFF.

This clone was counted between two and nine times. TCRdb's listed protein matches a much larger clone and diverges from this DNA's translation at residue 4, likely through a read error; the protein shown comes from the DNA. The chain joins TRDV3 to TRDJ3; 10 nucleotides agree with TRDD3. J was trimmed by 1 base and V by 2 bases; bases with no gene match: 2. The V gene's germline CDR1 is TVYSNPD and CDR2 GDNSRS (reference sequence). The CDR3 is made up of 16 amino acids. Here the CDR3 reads CAFGWGISWDTRQMFF. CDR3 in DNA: TGTGCCTTTGGCTGGGGGATATCCTGGGACACCCGACAGATGTTTTTC.

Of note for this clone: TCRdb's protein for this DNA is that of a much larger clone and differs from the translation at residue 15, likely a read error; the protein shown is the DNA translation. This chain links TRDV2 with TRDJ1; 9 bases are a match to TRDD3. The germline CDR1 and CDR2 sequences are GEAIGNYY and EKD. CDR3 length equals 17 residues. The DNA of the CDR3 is TGTGCCTGTGGTCTCCGAGTACTGGGGGACCACACCGATAAACCCATCTTT. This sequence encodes CACGLRVLGDHTDKPIF.

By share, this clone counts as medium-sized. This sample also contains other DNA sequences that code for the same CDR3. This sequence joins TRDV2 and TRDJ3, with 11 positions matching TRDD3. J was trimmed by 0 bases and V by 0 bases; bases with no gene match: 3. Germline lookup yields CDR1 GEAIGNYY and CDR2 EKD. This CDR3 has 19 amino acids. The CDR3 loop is CACDTGLGDSSWDTRQMFF. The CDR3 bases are TGTGCCTGTGACACCGGACTGGGGGATAGCTCCTGGGACACCCGACAGATGTTTTTC.

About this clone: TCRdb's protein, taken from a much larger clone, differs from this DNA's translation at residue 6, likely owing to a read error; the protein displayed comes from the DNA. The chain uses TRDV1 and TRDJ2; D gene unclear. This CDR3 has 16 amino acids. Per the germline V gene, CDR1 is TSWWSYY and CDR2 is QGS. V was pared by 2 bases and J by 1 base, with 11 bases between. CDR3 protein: CALGEDRVDLTAQLFF. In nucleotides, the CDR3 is TGTGCTCTTGGGGAAGACAGGGTGGATTTGACAGCACAACTCTTCTTT.